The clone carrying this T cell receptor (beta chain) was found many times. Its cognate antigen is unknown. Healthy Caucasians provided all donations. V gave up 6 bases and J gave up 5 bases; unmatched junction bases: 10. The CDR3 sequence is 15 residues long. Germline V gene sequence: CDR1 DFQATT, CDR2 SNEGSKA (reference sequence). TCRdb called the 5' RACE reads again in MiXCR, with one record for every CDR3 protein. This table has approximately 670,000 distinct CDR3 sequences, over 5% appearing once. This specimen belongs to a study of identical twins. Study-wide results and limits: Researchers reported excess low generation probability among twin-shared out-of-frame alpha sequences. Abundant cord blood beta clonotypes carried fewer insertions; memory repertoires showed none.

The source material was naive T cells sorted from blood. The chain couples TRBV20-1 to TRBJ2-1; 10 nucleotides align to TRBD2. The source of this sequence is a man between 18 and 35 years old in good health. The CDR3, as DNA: TGCAGTGCCCTCAGCCTCGGACTAGCGGACAATGAGCAGTTCTTC. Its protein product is CSALSLGLADNEQFF.